What follows are 27 T cell receptor beta chains derived from one specimen sequenced in a study of CD8+ T cells in alopecia areata. Extracted from the samples, RNA was reverse transcribed into cDNA to serve as the sequencing template. Method: immunoSEQ multiplex PCR; TCRdb's copy keeps in-frame clones and lacks some. Among over 150,000 clones listed, 53% were seen once. As for treatment: oral pan-JAK inhibitor, 5-10 mg twice daily. Sequencing was performed on CD8+ T cells sorted from blood, taken at week 24, from a patient treated with tofacitinib. The receptors shown here come from a human donor with alopecia areata.

The chain carries TRBV5-6 and TRBJ2-1; 8 bases agree with TRBD2. CDR1 and CDR2 from the germline V gene are SGHDT and YYEEEE. This CDR3 has 14 residues. V was clipped by 1 base and J by 9 bases; unmatched bases: 6. This CDR3 is CASSLSGGEGEQFF. CDR3 DNA: TGTGCCAGCAGCTTGAGCGGGGGAGAGGGTGAGCAGTTCTTC.

The chain employs TRBV4-3 and TRBJ1-3; D may be TRBD1 (5 bases). Deletions cut 0 bases from V and 0 bases from J, with 9 bases between. Germline CDR1 LGHNA, CDR2 YSLEER. The CDR3 loop spans 16 amino acids. CDR3 coding DNA: TGCGCCAGCAGCCAAGACGCAGGGAGCTCTGGAAACACCATATATTTT. It is translated as CASSQDAGSSGNTIYF.

This clone has more than one count but fewer than ten. The chain carries TRBV30 and TRBJ1-3; the D gene is possibly TRBD1 (5 bases). Germline CDR1 reads GTSNPN; CDR2 reads SVGIG (reference sequence). The CDR3 spans 14 residues. V dropped 2 bases and J dropped 9 bases, with 17 bases sitting between them. In nucleotides, the CDR3 is TGTGCCTGGAGTCCCGACAGTCAGGATGGCACCATATATTTT. Translation: CAWSPDSQDGTIYF. Together with reference TRBV30 and TRBJ1-3, the CDR3 gives the full variable domain: SQTIHQWPATLVQPVGSPLSLECTVEGTSNPNLYWYRQAAGRGLQLLFYSVGIGQISSEVPQNLSASRPQDRQFILSSKKLLLSDSGFYLCAWSPDSQDGTIYFGEGSWLTVV.

The table lists this clone with a few counts. The V and J genes are TRBV7-2 and TRBJ2-7, with D perhaps assigned TRBD1 or TRBD2 (6 bases each). This CDR3 region has 12 residues. Germline V gene data show CDR1 as SGHTA and CDR2 as FQGNSA. V lost 10 bases to trimming and J lost 3 bases, with 13 bases between them. The CDR3 here is CAMGGSYYEQYF. The DNA of the CDR3 is TGTGCCATGGGGGGCTCGTACTACGAGCAGTACTTC.

The V and J genes are TRBV4-3 and TRBJ1-5; D is unresolved. Germline V gene sequence: CDR1 LGHNA, CDR2 YSLEER. The CDR3 is 15 amino acids. Trimming left V 0 bases short and J 7 bases short, with 13 bases between. As DNA, the CDR3 is TGCGCCAGCAGCCAAGATCAGAGGTGGGGACAGCCCCAGCATTTT. Residues: CASSQDQRWGQPQHF.

The DNA of the CDR3 is TGTGCCAGCAGCTTAGGGGGAAGGGGACCCTACGAGCAGTACTTC. Its translation is CASSLGGRGPYEQYF. The chain carries TRBV7-9 and TRBJ2-7; D is possibly TRBD1 or TRBD2 (5 bases each). The V and J ends lost 1 base and 2 bases respectively, with 12 bases between them. The CDR3 has 15 amino acids. Germline V gene lookup returns CDR1 SEHNR and CDR2 FQNEAQ (reference sequence).

The CDR3 DNA follows: TGTGCCACCAGCAGATCTGGGCAGTTATATGGCTACACCTTC. It codes for CATSRSGQLYGYTF. The chain couples TRBV15 to TRBJ1-2; D not resolved. CDR1 LNHNV and CDR2 YYDKDF come from the germline V gene (reference sequence). The CDR3 extends over 14 amino acids. Trimming shortened V by 2 bases and J by 5 bases, and 12 bases separated the two germline ends.

V is TRBV10-3 and J is TRBJ1-3; D not resolved. V was pared by 0 bases and J by 0 bases, with 9 bases between. The CDR3 is 16 amino acids. CDR1 and CDR2 from the germline V gene are ENHRY and SYGVKD. As DNA, the CDR3 is TGTGCCATCAGTGAGTCTGCGGCTAGCTCTGGAAACACCATATATTTT. It specifies CAISESAASSGNTIYF.

The chain has TRBV11-2 and TRBJ2-7; no reliable D call. CDR3 length equals 13 residues. Germline assignment: CDR1 SGHAT and CDR2 FQNNGV. Deletions cut 1 base from V and 2 bases from J, with 6 bases between. CDR3: CASSLGVAYEQYF. CDR3 sequence (DNA): TGTGCCAGCAGCTTAGGAGTGGCCTACGAGCAGTACTTC.

The chain uses TRBV7-6 and TRBJ2-7; D possibly uses TRBD1 or TRBD2 (6 bases each). Germline V gene sequence: CDR1 SGHVS, CDR2 FNYEAQ. V dropped 1 base and J dropped 4 bases, with 11 bases sitting between them. The CDR3 is 14 residues long. The CDR3 bases are TGTGCCAGCAGCTTAGGAGGGGGGAGTTACGAGCAGTACTTC. Translation gives CASSLGGGSYEQYF.

The rearrangement joins TRBV29-1 to TRBJ2-7; 9 bases line up with TRBD1. With V trimmed by 7 bases and J by 2 bases, 6 bases remained unmatched. CDR1 and CDR2 (germline): SQVTM, ANQGSEA. CDR3 length: 13 residues. CDR3: CSALTGGTYEQYF. The CDR3 bases are TGCAGCGCCCTGACAGGGGGGACCTACGAGCAGTACTTC.

This clone turned up a few times. The rearrangement joins TRBV7-8 to TRBJ2-1, with D perhaps matching TRBD1 or TRBD2 (5 bases each). Germline CDR1 reads SGHVS; CDR2 reads FQNEAQ. The CDR3 runs 17 residues. The V end lost 0 bases, the J end lost 4 bases, and 16 bases lay between the germline ends. In DNA, the CDR3 is TGTGCCAGCAGCTTAGCTAGCCCGGGGCCGCTATACAATGAGCAGTTCTTC. Encoded protein: CASSLASPGPLYNEQFF.

This clone was seen just once. The gene calls are TRBV30 and TRBJ1-6; no firm D call. The ends were cut back, 0 bases at V and 8 bases at J, with 8 bases in the middle. Germline V CDR1 and CDR2: GTSNPN, SVGIG (reference sequence). There are 13 residues in the CDR3. This CDR3 reads CAWSVVKDSPLHF. CDR3 DNA: TGTGCCTGGAGTGTAGTAAAGGATTCACCCCTCCACTTT.

V gene TRBV4-3 combines with J gene TRBJ2-3; 10 nucleotides agree with TRBD1. Germline CDR1 is LGHNA and CDR2 is YSLEER. The CDR3 spans 16 residues. V lost 1 base to trimming and J lost 5 bases; unmatched junction nucleotides: 6. The CDR3 region is CASSQATGGLGDTQYF. The CDR3, as DNA: TGCGCCAGCAGCCAAGCGACAGGGGGCTTAGGAGATACGCAGTATTTT.

This chain uses TRBV6-5 with TRBJ1-1, with D possibly TRBD1 on 5 matching bases. CDR1 and CDR2 from the germline V gene are MNHEY and SVGAGI. V lost 2 bases to trimming and J lost 8 bases, with 12 bases between them. CDR3 size: 13 residues. DNA for the CDR3: TGTGCCAGCAGTTACATGGGGACGGGAGAAGCTTTCTTT. Amino acids: CASSYMGTGEAFF.

The chain is built from TRBV13 and TRBJ2-1, with D perhaps TRBD2 (6 bases). Trimming removed 4 bases at V and 4 bases at J, with 14 bases between. The germline CDR1 and CDR2 sequences are PRHDT and FYEKMQ (reference sequence). CDR3 length equals 15 residues. This CDR3 is CASSSRLEGYNEQFF. The CDR3 DNA follows: TGTGCCAGCAGCTCCCGACTAGAAGGGTACAATGAGCAGTTCTTC.

A few counts support this clone. This rearrangement joins TRBV6-6 to TRBJ1-2, with D hard to call. Trimming shortened V by 2 bases and J by 0 bases, and 7 bases separated the two germline ends. The CDR3 has 14 amino acids. The germline V gene has CDR1 MNHNY and CDR2 SVGAGI (reference sequence). The CDR3 loop reads CASSYAAANYGYTF. The CDR3 nucleotides are TGTGCCAGCAGTTACGCAGCCGCTAACTATGGCTACACCTTC.

This clone was detected only a few times. This chain joins TRBV13 and TRBJ1-5; no clear D. The germline CDR1 and CDR2 sequences are PRHDT and FYEKMQ (reference sequence). This CDR3 is built from 13 residues. V was trimmed by 3 bases and J by 4 bases, leaving 7 bases between them. This chain's CDR3 is CASSFGGNQPQHF. The DNA for the CDR3 is TGTGCCAGCAGCTTTGGAGGAAATCAGCCCCAGCATTTT. Looking up the rest from reference TRBV13 and TRBJ1-5 gives the full variable domain: AAGVIQSPRHLIKEKRETATLKCYPIPRHDTVYWYQQGPGQDPQFLISFYEKMQSDKGSIPDRFSAQQFSDYHSELNMSSLELGDSALYFCASSFGGNQPQHFGDGTRLSIL.

This clone was seen a single time. The genes are TRBV9 and TRBJ1-2; D is ambiguous. Germline CDR1 SGDLS, CDR2 YYNGEE. Trimming removed 0 bases from V and 7 bases from J, with 16 bases in between. There are 15 residues in the CDR3. The CDR3 region is CASSVAGGSGVGYTF. CDR3 DNA: TGTGCCAGCAGCGTAGCCGGTGGATCAGGTGTTGGCTACACCTTC.

This clone occurred a few times. The chain links TRBV30 to TRBJ2-7; D uncertain. Trimming removed 8 bases from V and 2 bases from J, with 10 bases in between. This CDR3 is 11 amino acids long. Germline assignment: CDR1 GTSNPN and CDR2 SVGIG (reference sequence). CDR3: CALGMAYEQYF. CDR3 sequence (DNA): TGTGCCCTTGGGATGGCCTACGAGCAGTACTTC.

The chain employs TRBV10-2 and TRBJ2-3; TRBD1 is a possible D gene (5 bases). This CDR3 is built from 13 residues. Germline assignment: CDR1 WSHSY and CDR2 SAAADI. V shed 8 bases and J shed 6 bases, with 15 bases lying between them. Written as DNA, the CDR3 is TGCGCCAGCGGGGAAAGACAGTCCGATACGCAGTATTTT. Its protein product is CASGERQSDTQYF.

The chain is built from TRBV27 and TRBJ2-7, with a possible D match to TRBD1 (5 bases). With 3 bases removed from V and 0 bases from J, the gap between germline ends came to 12 bases. Germline V gene sequence: CDR1 MNHEY, CDR2 SMNVEV (reference sequence). This CDR3 region has 15 residues. The CDR3 loop is CASSFQLDSSYEQYF. The CDR3 DNA reads TGTGCCAGCAGTTTCCAGCTCGACAGCTCCTACGAGCAGTACTTC.

The CDR3: CSVWDGHNQPQHF. In DNA, the CDR3 is TGCAGCGTGTGGGACGGTCACAATCAGCCCCAGCATTTT. V usage is TRBV29-1 and J usage is TRBJ1-5; perhaps TRBD1 as D (5 bases). V gave up 6 bases and J gave up 3 bases, with 12 bases separating them. Germline-derived CDR1 and CDR2 are SQVTM and ANQGSEA. This CDR3 comprises 13 residues. Supplemented by reference TRBV29-1 and TRBJ1-5, the full variable domain reads SAVISQKPSRDICQRGTSLTIQCQVDSQVTMMFWYRQQPGQSLTLIATANQGSEATYESGFVIDKFPISRPNLTFSTLTVSNMSPEDSSIYLCSVWDGHNQPQHFGDGTRLSIL.

This clone occurred once. The CDR3 coding sequence is TGTGCCTGGAGTGCAATGAGCGGGGGGGCCAATGAGCAGTTCTTC. Translated, it gives CAWSAMSGGANEQFF. The chain is built from TRBV30 and TRBJ2-1; 10 bases match TRBD2. Trimming at V came to 1 base and at J to 6 bases, leaving 6 bases not matched to a gene. Germline CDR1 and CDR2: GTSNPN and SVGIG (reference sequence). This CDR3 spans 15 amino acids.

This chain links TRBV12-5 with TRBJ1-1; 8 bases match TRBD1. The trim removed 1 base at V and 7 bases at J, leaving 5 bases unmatched. Germline V CDR1 and CDR2: LGHNT, FRNRAP. The CDR3 length is 14 residues. The CDR3 DNA follows: TGTGCTAGTGGTTTGGGGACAGGGTTTATTGAAGCTTTCTTT. Its translation is CASGLGTGFIEAFF.

As for this clone: In the same sample, other DNA sequences code for this CDR3. J is TRBJ2-2 and V is TRBV4-3; D not resolved. The CDR3 runs 12 residues. V was cut by 3 bases and J by 1 base, with 0 bases left in between. CDR1 and CDR2 (germline): LGHNA, YSLEER. This CDR3 is CASSQNTGELFF. For the CDR3, the DNA is TGCGCCAGCAGCCAGAACACCGGGGAGCTGTTTTTT.

On this clone: Other DNA sequences from this sample encode an identical CDR3 as well. The chain carries TRBV30 and TRBJ1-1; 8 bases match TRBD1. The CDR3 covers 13 residues. Germline V gene sequence: CDR1 GTSNPN, CDR2 SVGIG (reference sequence). Trimming removed 2 bases from V and 2 bases from J; junction bases left unmatched: 1. The CDR3 is CAWSTGGNTEAFF. The CDR3 DNA sequence: TGTGCCTGGAGTACAGGGGGAAACACTGAAGCTTTCTTT.